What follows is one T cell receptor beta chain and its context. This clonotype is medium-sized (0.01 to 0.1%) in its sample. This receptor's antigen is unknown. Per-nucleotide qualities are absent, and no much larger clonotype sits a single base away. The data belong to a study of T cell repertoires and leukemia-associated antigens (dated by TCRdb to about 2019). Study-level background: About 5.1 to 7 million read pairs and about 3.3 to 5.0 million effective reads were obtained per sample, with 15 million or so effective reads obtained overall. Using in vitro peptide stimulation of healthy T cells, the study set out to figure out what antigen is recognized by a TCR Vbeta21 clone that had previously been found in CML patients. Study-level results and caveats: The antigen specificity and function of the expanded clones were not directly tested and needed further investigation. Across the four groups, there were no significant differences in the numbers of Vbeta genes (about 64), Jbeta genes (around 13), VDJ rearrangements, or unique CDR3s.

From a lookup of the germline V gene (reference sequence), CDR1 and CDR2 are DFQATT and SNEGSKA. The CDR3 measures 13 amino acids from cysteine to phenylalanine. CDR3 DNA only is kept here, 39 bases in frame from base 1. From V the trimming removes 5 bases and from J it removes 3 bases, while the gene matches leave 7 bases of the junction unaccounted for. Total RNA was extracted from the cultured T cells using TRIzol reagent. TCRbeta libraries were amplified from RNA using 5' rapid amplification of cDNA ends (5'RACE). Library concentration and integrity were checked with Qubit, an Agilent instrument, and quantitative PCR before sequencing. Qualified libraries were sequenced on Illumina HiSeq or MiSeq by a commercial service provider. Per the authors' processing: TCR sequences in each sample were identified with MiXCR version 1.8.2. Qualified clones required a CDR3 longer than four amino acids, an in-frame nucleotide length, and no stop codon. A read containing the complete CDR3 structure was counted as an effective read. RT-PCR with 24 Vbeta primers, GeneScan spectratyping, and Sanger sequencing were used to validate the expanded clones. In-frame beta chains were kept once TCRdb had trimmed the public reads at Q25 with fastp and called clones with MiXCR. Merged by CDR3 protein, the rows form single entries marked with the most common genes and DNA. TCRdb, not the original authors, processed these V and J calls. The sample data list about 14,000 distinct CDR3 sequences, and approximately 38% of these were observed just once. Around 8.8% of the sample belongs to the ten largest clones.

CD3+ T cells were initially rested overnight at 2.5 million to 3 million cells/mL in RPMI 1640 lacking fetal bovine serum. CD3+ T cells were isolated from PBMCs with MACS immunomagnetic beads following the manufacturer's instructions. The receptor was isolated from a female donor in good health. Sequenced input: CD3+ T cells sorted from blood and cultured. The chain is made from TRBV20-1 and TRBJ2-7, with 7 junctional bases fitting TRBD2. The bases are TGCAGTGCTCGCGGCGGGAGCGACTACGAGCAGTACTTC. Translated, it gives CSARGGSDYEQYF.